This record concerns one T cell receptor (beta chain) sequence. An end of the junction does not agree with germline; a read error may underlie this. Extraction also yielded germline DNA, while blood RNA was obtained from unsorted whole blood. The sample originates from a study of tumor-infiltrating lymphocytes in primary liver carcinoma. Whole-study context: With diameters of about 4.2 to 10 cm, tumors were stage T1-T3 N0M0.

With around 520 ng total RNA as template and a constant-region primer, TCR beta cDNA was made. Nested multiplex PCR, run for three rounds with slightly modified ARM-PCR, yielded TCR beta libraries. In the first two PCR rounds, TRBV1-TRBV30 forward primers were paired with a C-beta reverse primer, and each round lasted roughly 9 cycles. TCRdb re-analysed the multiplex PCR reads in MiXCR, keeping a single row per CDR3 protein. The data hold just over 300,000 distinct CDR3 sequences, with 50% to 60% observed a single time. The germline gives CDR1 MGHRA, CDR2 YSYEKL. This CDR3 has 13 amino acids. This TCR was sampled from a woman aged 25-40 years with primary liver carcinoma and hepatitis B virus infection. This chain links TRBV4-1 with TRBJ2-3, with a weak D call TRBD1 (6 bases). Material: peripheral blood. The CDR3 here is CASSQLWTATQYF. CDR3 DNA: TGCGCCAGCAGCCAGTTATGGACAGCTACGCAGTATTTT.